This T cell receptor beta chain was captured in a study of blood T cell repertoires in COVID-19. Study-level information: PBMCs, B-cell-depleted T cells, or T cells were the source of the cDNA or gDNA that made up the material.

Individuals aged about 18 to 89 years were recruited from 24 US areas. From germline, CDR1 is MNHEY and CDR2 SVGEGT. There are 12 residues in the CDR3. V shed 6 bases and J shed 1 base, with 6 bases lying between them. Clones were read by immunoSEQ multiplex PCR, and TCRdb kept only the in-frame ones, dropping some. The sample comprises about 180,000 clones, 88% of which are singletons, and roughly 8.6% rests with the top ten. J is TRBJ1-2 and V is TRBV6-2 or TRBV6-3; D is ambiguous. The clonotype originates from a woman aged 18-30 years who had recovered from COVID-19. The sample consisted of PBMCs or T cells enriched from blood (not recorded which). Here the CDR3 reads CASSENNYGYTF. As DNA, the CDR3 is TGTGCCAGCAGCGAGAATAACTATGGCTACACCTTC.